This is a list of T cell receptor beta chains from one sample in a study of human thymus T cells. Some clones are missing from TCRdb's copy, which holds only in-frame ones; the method was immunoSEQ multiplex PCR. Among tens of thousands of clones listed, 94% were seen once. Sample: blood. These TCRs come from a boy younger than two with a congenital heart defect but otherwise immunologically healthy. The conserved cysteine and the conserved F or W are not part of the CDR3 here. Each record gives: V gene, J gene, CDR3 protein.

v_gene: TRBV6-5; j_gene: TRBJ2-3; CDR3aa: ASSYPGTGPDTQY
v_gene: TRBV7-9; j_gene: TRBJ2-2; CDR3aa: ASSFKSGGGELF
v_gene: TRBV18; j_gene: TRBJ2-5; CDR3aa: ASSPLASLGTVQETQY
v_gene: TRBV6-5; j_gene: TRBJ1-4; CDR3aa: ASSFGQGATNEKLF
v_gene: TRBV6-1; j_gene: TRBJ2-7; CDR3aa: ASTPQGTGEQY
v_gene: TRBV9; j_gene: TRBJ2-5; CDR3aa: ASSLGLGETQY
v_gene: TRBV7-2; j_gene: TRBJ2-3; CDR3aa: ASSPHEGSQY
v_gene: TRBV19; j_gene: TRBJ2-2; CDR3aa: AGGTPNTGELF
v_gene: TRBV7-6; j_gene: TRBJ2-3; CDR3aa: ASRETSTDTQY
v_gene: TRBV27; j_gene: TRBJ1-2; CDR3aa: ASSLSSPGVFNYGYT
v_gene: TRBV28; j_gene: TRBJ1-5; CDR3aa: ASSPGQGMIQPQH
v_gene: TRBV28; j_gene: TRBJ1-1; CDR3aa: ASNDRGNTEAF
v_gene: TRBV6-1; j_gene: TRBJ2-3; CDR3aa: ASSDPGLAGGPNTQY
v_gene: TRBV6-1; j_gene: TRBJ2-2; CDR3aa: ASSLGTAGTGELF
v_gene: TRBV4-1; j_gene: TRBJ2-3; CDR3aa: ASSQLGAKRTDTQY
v_gene: TRBV5-1; j_gene: TRBJ2-7; CDR3aa: ASTSTGWGSYEQY